One and the same sample provided the 25 T cell receptor beta chains below, sequenced in a study of blood T cells in healthy people across ages. A second PCR, run for 7 to 11 cycles, used a sample-barcoded 5' primer plus a J-beta primer mix. Using its own MiXCR run on the 5' RACE reads, TCRdb lists one record per CDR3 protein. The table has hundreds of thousands of distinct CDR3 sequences, approximately 59% seen once. Sequencing was carried out using blood. The receptors derive from a man aged 55 to 70 in good health.

This clonotype was seen only once. The genes are TRBV28 and TRBJ2-4; D tentatively reads TRBD1 or TRBD2 (5 bases each). The CDR3 has 14 amino acids. Germline V gene sequence: CDR1 MDHEN, CDR2 SYDVKM. V was shortened by 6 bases and J by 8 bases, with 17 bases between the two germline ends. CDR3 sequence (DNA): TGTGCCAGCAGCCCCTTGGCCGTGGGGGACATTCAGTACTTC. Protein product: CASSPLAVGDIQYF.

The chain employs TRBV7-8 and TRBJ2-1; D not certain. The germline gives CDR1 SGHVS, CDR2 FQNEAQ. The V and J ends lost 4 bases and 9 bases respectively, with 19 bases between them. The CDR3 runs to 15 residues. The CDR3 DNA reads TGTGCCAGCAGCTCAACCCTACAAGGATGGGGTGAGCAGTTCTTC. This gives the protein CASSSTLQGWGEQFF.

The genes are TRBV7-9 and TRBJ2-2; 8 bases line up with TRBD2. There are 14 residues in the CDR3. Germline V gives CDR1 SEHNR, CDR2 FQNEAQ (reference sequence). V was pared by 4 bases and J by 11 bases, with 9 bases of the junction left unmatched. The CDR3 nucleotides read TGTGCCAGCAGCTCCGGGGGGGCCCAGACTGAGCTGTTTTTT. Its translation is CASSSGGAQTELFF.

The chain uses TRBV2 and TRBJ2-6, with D uncertain. Germline V gene lookup returns CDR1 SNHLY and CDR2 FYNNEI. CDR3 length: 14 amino acids. Between the trimmed V and J ends, which lost 7 bases and 0 bases, there was a span of 7 bases. The CDR3 nucleotides read TGTGCCAGCACCAAGGACTCTGGGGCCAACGTCCTGACTTTC. It is translated as CASTKDSGANVLTF.

The chain uses TRBV27 and TRBJ2-7; a possible D gene is TRBD1 (6 bases). V lost 5 bases, J lost 4 bases, and 18 bases lay in between. The CDR3 loop spans 15 amino acids. The V gene's germline CDR1 is MNHEY and CDR2 SMNVEV (reference sequence). CDR3 DNA: TGTGCCAGCAGTCGTAGCCGGACAGAGACGTACGAGCAGTACTTC. It encodes CASSRSRTETYEQYF.

This clonotype was counted at least ten times. The CDR3 region is CASSQETPPGAQYF. The CDR3 DNA reads TGTGCCAGCAGCCAAGAGACTCCCCCCGGGGCCCAGTACTTC. The V call is TRBV3-1, the J call TRBJ2-5; maybe TRBD2 (5 bases). Germline-derived CDR1 and CDR2 are LGHDT and YNNKEL (reference sequence). V lost 0 bases and J 9 bases, leaving 14 bases between the germline ends. The CDR3 runs to 14 residues.

The rearrangement uses TRBV11-2 and TRBJ2-1; D may match TRBD1 or TRBD2 (6 bases each). V lost 6 bases and J 3 bases, leaving 12 bases between the germline ends. The CDR3 runs to 14 residues. Germline-derived CDR1 and CDR2 are SGHAT and FQNNGV. CDR3 bases: TGTGCCAGCAGTGGGGGGCCGTACTACAATGAGCAGTTCTTC. Translated, it gives CASSGGPYYNEQFF.

The V and J genes are TRBV9 and TRBJ2-5, with TRBD2 matching 10 bases. The CDR3 spans 16 residues. Germline V gives CDR1 SGDLS, CDR2 YYNGEE. V dropped 3 bases and J dropped 1; count of bases not matched to a gene: 6. The CDR3 DNA sequence: TGTGCCAGCAGCGCCTCAAGCGGGGGGGGCCAAGAGACCCAGTACTTC. Its translation: CASSASSGGGQETQYF. The whole variable domain, remainder taken from reference TRBV9 and TRBJ2-5, is DSGVTQTPKHLITATGQRVTLRCSPRSGDLSVYWYQQSLDQGLQFLIQYYNGEERAKGNILERFSAQQFPDLHSELNLSSLELGDSALYFCASSASSGGGQETQYFGPGTRLLVL.

The chain employs TRBV20-1 and TRBJ1-2, with 10 bases matching TRBD1. Germline loops: CDR1 DFQATT, CDR2 SNEGSKA (reference sequence). V lost 1 base, J lost 0 bases, and 8 bases stayed unmatched. CDR3 length equals 17 residues. The CDR3 nucleotides read TGCAGTGCTAGAGCCGACAGGGGGCAGGGGGCTAACTATGGCTACACCTTC. The encoded protein is CSARADRGQGANYGYTF.

This rearrangement joins TRBV12-3 or TRBV12-4 to TRBJ2-1, with a possible D match to TRBD2 (6 bases). Trimming left V 4 bases short and J 12 bases short, with 16 bases between. This CDR3 spans 13 amino acids. CDR3 amino acids: CASSSMEGRRQFF. The CDR3 DNA sequence: TGTGCCAGCAGTTCCATGGAGGGACGAAGGCAGTTCTTC.

V gene TRBV7-2 combines with J gene TRBJ2-1, with 8 bases that match TRBD2. V was clipped by 4 bases and J by 8 bases; unmatched bases: 10. This CDR3 spans 15 amino acids. Germline lookup yields CDR1 SGHTA and CDR2 FQGNSA. Here the CDR3 reads CASSSSAGVVHEQFF. The CDR3 DNA reads TGTGCCAGCAGCTCTTCAGCGGGGGTCGTTCATGAGCAGTTCTTC. Filled out from reference TRBV7-2 and TRBJ2-1, the complete variable domain reads GAGVSQSPSNKVTEKGKDVELRCDPISGHTALYWYRQSLGQGLEFLIYFQGNSAPDKSGLPSDRFSAERTGGSVSTLTIQRTQQEDSAVYLCASSSSAGVVHEQFFGPGTRLTVL.

CDR3 nucleotide sequence: TGTGCCAGCACGTTCAACCGGGCGGGAACCGGGGAGCTGTTTTTT. This codes for CASTFNRAGTGELFF. The rearrangement uses TRBV12-3 or TRBV12-4 and TRBJ2-2; D might be TRBD2 (6 bases). The CDR3 totals 15 residues. With 7 bases removed from V and 5 bases from J, the gap between germline ends came to 17 bases.

The V gene is TRBV10-3, the J gene TRBJ2-3; 7 positions match TRBD1. CDR3 size: 14 residues. J was trimmed by 2 bases and V by 8 bases; bases with no gene match: 7. Per germline, CDR1 ENHRY and CDR2 SYGVKD. CDR3 nucleotides: TGTGCCATCGCGGTGGGGACAGCCACAGATACGCAGTATTTT. Encoded protein: CAIAVGTATDTQYF.

This clonotype was observed a handful of times. This chain joins TRBV2 and TRBJ2-7, with 8 bases matching TRBD2. J lost 4 bases, V lost 5 bases, and 10 bases had no gene match. This CDR3 contains 15 residues. Germline loops: CDR1 SNHLY, CDR2 FYNNEI. The CDR3 DNA is TGTGCCAGCAGTTCCAACGGGGGGGCATTATACGAGCAGTACTTC. This sequence encodes CASSSNGGALYEQYF. The full variable domain, in which reference TRBV2 and TRBJ2-7 provide the parts outside the CDR3, is EPEVTQTPSHQVTQMGQEVILRCVPISNHLYFYWYRQILGQKVEFLVSFYNNEISEKSEIFDDQFSVERPDGSNFTLKIRSTKLEDSAMYFCASSSNGGALYEQYFGPGTRLTVT.

This clonotype was seen more than once but under ten times. The gene calls are TRBV12-3 or TRBV12-4 and TRBJ2-6, with D unresolved. Trimming pared 3 bases from V and 0 bases from J, leaving 6 bases between. CDR3 size: 15 residues. The CDR3 sequence is CASSLGTSGANVLTF. The CDR3 nucleotides read TGTGCCAGCAGTTTGGGAACCTCTGGGGCCAACGTCCTGACTTTC.

This clonotype was detected ten times or more. An end of the junction differs from the germline gene, which may be a read error. The J gene is TRBJ2-7, the V gene TRBV18; tentatively, D is TRBD1 (6 bases). The CDR3 length is 13 residues. Germline CDR1 reads KGHSH; CDR2 reads LQKENI. The CDR3 is CASSPDSSYEQYF. In DNA form, the CDR3 reads TGCGCCAGCAGCCCGGACAGCTCCTACGAGCAGTACTTC.

About this clonotype itself: This may arise from a read error, as a much more abundant clone is one base away. The chain links TRBV5-1 to TRBJ2-5; D is undetermined. V gave up 0 bases and J gave up 2 bases, with 8 bases separating them. This CDR3 has 14 amino acids. CDR1 and CDR2 from the germline V gene are SGHRS and YFSETQ. CDR3 DNA: TGCGCCAGCAGCTTGGACAGCCGACAAGAGACCCAGTACTTC. Translating it yields CASSLDSRQETQYF. Combining the CDR3 with reference TRBV5-1 and TRBJ2-5 gives the whole variable domain KAGVTQTPRYLIKTRGQQVTLSCSPISGHRSVSWYQQTPGQGLQFLFEYFSETQRNKGNFPGRFSGRQFSNSRSEMNVSTLELGDSALYLCASSLDSRQETQYFGPGTRLLVL.

The chain links TRBV7-6 to TRBJ1-5, with D unclear. The V gene's germline CDR1 is SGHVS and CDR2 FNYEAQ. The CDR3 consists of 13 residues. V lost 4 bases to trimming and J lost 4 bases, with 8 bases between them. This CDR3 is CASSYGSNQPQHF. CDR3 bases: TGTGCCAGCAGCTACGGGTCTAATCAGCCCCAGCATTTT.

The chain employs TRBV6-5 and TRBJ1-1; a possible D gene is TRBD1 (6 bases). Germline-derived CDR1 and CDR2 are MNHEY and SVGAGI. The V and J ends lost 0 bases and 5 bases respectively, with 22 bases between them. The CDR3 extends over 18 amino acids. The chain's CDR3 is CASSYSLGRGGARTEAFF. The DNA of the CDR3 is TGTGCCAGCAGTTACTCCTTGGGCAGGGGAGGGGCGAGGACTGAAGCTTTCTTT.

CDR3 DNA sequence: TGTGCCATCAGTGGTGGACAGGGCACAGATACGCAGTATTTT. Protein sequence: CAISGGQGTDTQYF. The V gene is TRBV10-3, the J gene TRBJ2-3, with TRBD1 matching 7 bases. This CDR3 spans 14 amino acids. Per the germline V gene, CDR1 is ENHRY and CDR2 is SYGVKD. V was clipped by 4 bases and J by 1 base; unmatched bases: 2.

The genes are TRBV12-3 or TRBV12-4 and TRBJ1-2, with D unclear. The CDR3 has 16 residues. Trimming left V 3 bases short and J 0 bases short, with 14 bases between. DNA for the CDR3: TGTGCCAGCAGTTTCAATGGAGCACTAACTAACTATGGCTACACCTTC. This gives the protein CASSFNGALTNYGYTF.

The chain's CDR3 is CASSRDSENYGYTF. DNA of the CDR3: TGTGCCAGCAGCCGGGACAGCGAAAACTATGGCTACACCTTC. The chain carries TRBV25-1 and TRBJ1-2; 7 bases match TRBD1. The ends lost 6 bases at V and 2 bases at J; junction bases unmatched: 6. The CDR3 runs to 14 residues. The germline V gene has CDR1 MGHDK and CDR2 SYGVNS.

This clonotype showed up just a few times. The rearrangement links TRBV28 to TRBJ1-2; the D gene is possibly TRBD1 (5 bases). The CDR3 contains 13 residues. Germline CDR1 reads MDHEN; CDR2 reads SYDVKM. Trimming pared 5 bases from V and 0 bases from J, leaving 7 bases between. The CDR3 DNA sequence: TGTGCCAGCAGTCCGACAGCTAACTATGGCTACACCTTC. Its translation is CASSPTANYGYTF.

A note on this clonotype: A read error may produce the germline difference seen at one junction end. The rearrangement joins TRBV12-3 or TRBV12-4 to TRBJ2-1; tentatively, D is TRBD1 or TRBD2 (5 bases each). This CDR3 has 13 residues. CDR3 coding DNA: TGTGCCAGCAACCCCCGAGGGGACCATGAGCAGTACTTT. Translated, it gives CASNPRGDHEQYF.

The chain uses TRBV28 and TRBJ2-5; TRBD1 matches 7 bases. This CDR3 is 15 amino acids long. V gave up 5 bases and J gave up 2 bases; unmatched junction bases: 8. The germline V gene has CDR1 MDHEN and CDR2 SYDVKM. CDR3 nucleotides: TGTGCCAGCAGTCCCCGGACAGGCTGGCAAGAGACCCAGTACTTC. It is translated as CASSPRTGWQETQYF. The variable domain in full, with the rest retrieved from reference TRBV28 and TRBJ2-5, is DVKVTQSSRYLVKRTGEKVFLECVQDMDHENMFWYRQDPGLGLRLIYFSYDVKMKEKGDIPEGYSVSREKKERFSLILESASTNQTSMYLCASSPRTGWQETQYFGPGTRLLVL.